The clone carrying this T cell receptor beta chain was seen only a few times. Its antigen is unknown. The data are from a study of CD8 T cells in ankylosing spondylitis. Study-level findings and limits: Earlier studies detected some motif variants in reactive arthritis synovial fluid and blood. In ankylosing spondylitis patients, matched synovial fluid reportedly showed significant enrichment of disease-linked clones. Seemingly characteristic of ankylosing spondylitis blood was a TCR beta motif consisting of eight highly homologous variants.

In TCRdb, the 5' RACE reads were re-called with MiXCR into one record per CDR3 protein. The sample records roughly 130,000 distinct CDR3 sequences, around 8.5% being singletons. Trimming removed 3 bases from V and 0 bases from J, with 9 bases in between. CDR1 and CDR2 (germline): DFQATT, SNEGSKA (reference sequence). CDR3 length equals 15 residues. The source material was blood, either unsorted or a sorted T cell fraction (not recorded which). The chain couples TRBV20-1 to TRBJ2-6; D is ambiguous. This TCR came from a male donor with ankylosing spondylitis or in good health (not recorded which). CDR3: CSASSVASGANVLTF. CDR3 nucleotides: TGCAGTGCTAGTAGTGTAGCCTCTGGGGCCAACGTCCTGACTTTC.